The subject of this entry is one T cell receptor (beta chain). This table comes from immunoSEQ multiplex PCR, and its TCRdb copy is limited to in-frame clones, with some not included. The sample contains approximately 2.4 million clones, approximately 96% of which appear only once. These data come from a study of shared clonotypes between healthy human individuals. Study at large: Donors consisted of two women and a few men between 18 and 49. Three plates were used per donor for CD4 naive, three for CD4 memory, two for CD8 naive and one for CD8 memory.

The sequenced material came from naive CD4+ T cells sorted from blood. Subset given: CD45RA+ positively selected. The receptor was derived from a man between 18 and 29 years old in good health.

CDR3 sequence: CATSEGPGKTGELFF. The CDR3 bases are TGTGCCACCTCCGAAGGGCCGGGGAAAACCGGGGAGCTGTTTTTT. The chain carries TRBV7-2 and TRBJ2-2; maybe TRBD2 (5 bases). Trimming cost V 10 bases and J 5 bases, with 20 bases left between them. The CDR3 contains 15 residues. In germline, CDR1 is SGHTA, CDR2 FQGNSA.